Shown below are 24 T cell receptor beta chains from a single sample sequenced in a study of cytomegalovirus exposure and HLA in healthy donors. Primers for the PCR totalled 60 Vbeta and 13 Jbeta. The assay was immunoSEQ multiplex PCR, and TCRdb's table has in-frame clones only and misses some. The sample consists of approximately 140,000 clones, roughly 80% of them appearing once. The sequenced sample consisted of PBMCs. Receptors originate from a man aged 40-55 years in good health and CMV-seronegative.

This clone showed up just once. The rearrangement links TRBV11-2 to TRBJ2-5; D is perhaps TRBD2 (7 bases). CDR3 length: 15 residues. Germline values: CDR1 SGHAT, CDR2 FQNNGV. V shed 2 bases and J shed 5 bases, with 15 bases lying between them. Here the CDR3 reads CASSLYGGRGETQYF. The DNA of the CDR3 is TGTGCCAGCAGCTTATATGGGGGGAGGGGGGAGACCCAGTACTTC.

The gene calls are TRBV7-3 and TRBJ1-1; the D gene is possibly TRBD1 (5 bases). Per the germline V gene, CDR1 is SGHTA and CDR2 is FQGTGA. The CDR3 runs 16 residues. V was trimmed by 4 bases and J by 4 bases, leaving 19 bases between them. CDR3: CASSWTPGGGFTEAFF. CDR3 DNA sequence: TGTGCCAGCAGCTGGACGCCCGGGGGGGGGTTCACTGAAGCTTTCTTT.

The rearrangement uses TRBV19 and TRBJ1-5; D is perhaps TRBD1 (5 bases). The ends were cut back, 3 bases at V and 5 bases at J, with 8 bases in the middle. This CDR3 contains 13 residues. Germline assignment: CDR1 LNHDA and CDR2 SQIVND (reference sequence). The CDR3 protein is CASSIREDQPQHF. The DNA for the CDR3 is TGTGCCAGTAGTATCAGGGAAGATCAGCCCCAGCATTTT.

The chain carries TRBV7-6 and TRBJ2-7; a possible D gene is TRBD2 (5 bases). Germline values: CDR1 SGHVS, CDR2 FNYEAQ. Trimming cost V 1 base and J 0 bases, with 10 bases left between them. CDR3 length: 15 residues. As DNA, the CDR3 is TGTGCCAGCAGCTTAGAACTAGATACCTCCTACGAGCAGTACTTC. Its translation is CASSLELDTSYEQYF.

J is TRBJ1-3 and V is TRBV5-1; D uncertain. Trimming shortened V by 0 bases and J by 0 bases, and 7 bases separated the two germline ends. The CDR3 length is 15 residues. Germline CDR1 reads SGHRS; CDR2 reads YFSETQ. CDR3 nucleotide sequence: TGCGCCAGCAGCTTGGAAGTCGGCTCTGGAAACACCATATATTTT. Translated: CASSLEVGSGNTIYF. Full variable domain (outside the CDR3, taken from reference TRBV5-1 and TRBJ1-3): KAGVTQTPRYLIKTRGQQVTLSCSPISGHRSVSWYQQTPGQGLQFLFEYFSETQRNKGNFPGRFSGRQFSNSRSEMNVSTLELGDSALYLCASSLEVGSGNTIYFGEGSWLTVV.

The rearrangement joins TRBV28 to TRBJ1-2; tentatively, D is TRBD1 (5 bases). Germline values: CDR1 MDHEN, CDR2 SYDVKM. V lost 2 bases and J 8 bases, leaving 12 bases between the germline ends. This CDR3 is 13 amino acids long. CDR3 sequence reads: CASSLVGGRGYTF. The CDR3 DNA follows: TGTGCCAGCAGTTTAGTCGGGGGTCGAGGCTACACCTTC.

This sequence joins TRBV5-6 and TRBJ1-4; unclear D gene. The CDR3 is made up of 15 amino acids. Trimming removed 4 bases from V and 6 bases from J, with 16 bases in between. Germline CDR1 reads SGHDT; CDR2 reads YYEEEE. Here the CDR3 reads CASSARRVNDEKLFF. In DNA, the CDR3 is TGTGCCAGCAGCGCGAGGAGGGTAAATGATGAAAAACTGTTTTTT.

The chain employs TRBV6-6 and TRBJ2-7; D may be TRBD1 (6 bases). CDR1 is MNHNY, CDR2 SVGAGI, per germline (reference sequence). V lost 2 bases, J lost 1 base, and 9 bases lay in between. CDR3 size: 14 residues. This chain's CDR3 is CASSYNRASYEQYF. CDR3 sequence (DNA): TGTGCCAGCAGTTACAACAGGGCATCCTACGAGCAGTACTTC.

The chain is built from TRBV28 and TRBJ2-5; 7 bases line up with TRBD1. V dropped 1 base and J dropped 4; count of bases not matched to a gene: 15. The length of the CDR3 is 18 residues. Per the germline V gene, CDR1 is MDHEN and CDR2 is SYDVKM. CDR3 amino acids: CASSLSNRQGWLGETQYF. DNA for the CDR3: TGTGCCAGCAGTTTATCCAATAGACAGGGTTGGCTTGGAGAGACCCAGTACTTC.

The chain recombines TRBV19 with TRBJ1-5; possibly TRBD1 for D (6 bases). The CDR3 runs 15 residues. Deletions cut 7 bases from V and 0 bases from J, with 13 bases between. Germline assignment: CDR1 LNHDA and CDR2 SQIVND (reference sequence). The DNA for the CDR3 is TGTGCCAGTACCTCGACAGGTTATAGCAATCAGCCCCAGCATTTT. Protein product: CASTSTGYSNQPQHF.

The sample holds a few counts of this clone. The chain employs TRBV4-3 and TRBJ1-2; D unclear. There are 15 residues in the CDR3. Trimming pared 5 bases from V and 3 bases from J, leaving 16 bases between. CDR1 and CDR2 (germline): LGHNA, YSLEER. In DNA form, the CDR3 reads TGCGCCAGCAGCAGAGGGATAACGGCGGACTATGGCTACACCTTC. It is translated as CASSRGITADYGYTF.

The genes are TRBV7-2 and TRBJ1-1; 9 bases agree with TRBD1. Unmatched junction bases numbered 0, after V lost 8 bases and J lost 5 bases. The CDR3 extends over 11 amino acids. Germline V gives CDR1 SGHTA, CDR2 FQGNSA. The CDR3 DNA reads TGTGCCAGCGACAGGGGGACTGAAGCTTTCTTT. It translates to CASDRGTEAFF.

This clone was seen only a few times. This chain connects TRBV6-1 to TRBJ2-3, with 7 bases fitting TRBD2. Per the germline V gene, CDR1 is MNHNS and CDR2 is SASEGT. The junction had 5 bases not matched to a gene; V was cut back by 0 bases and J by 5 bases. The CDR3 sequence is 15 residues long. CDR3: CASSEAGEGIDTQYF. The CDR3 DNA sequence: TGTGCCAGCAGTGAAGCGGGGGAGGGAATAGATACGCAGTATTTT.

This sequence joins TRBV19 and TRBJ2-7; D uncertain. V gave up 6 bases and J gave up 3 bases, with 12 bases separating them. Germline V CDR1 and CDR2: LNHDA, SQIVND (reference sequence). This CDR3 is built from 13 residues. In nucleotides, the CDR3 is TGTGCCAGTAGGAGGAACCCTGACTACGAGCAGTACTTC. Translation gives CASRRNPDYEQYF. The whole variable domain, remainder taken from reference TRBV19 and TRBJ2-7, is DGGITQSPKYLFRKEGQNVTLSCEQNLNHDAMYWYRQDPGQGLRLIYYSQIVNDFQKGDIAEGYSVSREKKESFPLTVTSAQKNPTAFYLCASRRNPDYEQYFGPGTRLTVT.

The chain employs TRBV28 and TRBJ1-5, with D tentatively TRBD1 (6 bases). Trimming removed 3 bases at V and 7 bases at J, with 16 bases between. The length of the CDR3 is 15 residues. Germline V lookup: CDR1 MDHEN, CDR2 SYDVKM. As DNA, the CDR3 is TGTGCCAGCAGTTTGGGCAGGGGATCGGGGCAGCCCCAGCATTTT. This codes for CASSLGRGSGQPQHF.

V is TRBV28 and J is TRBJ1-6; 11 bases are shared with TRBD1. CDR3 size: 19 residues. The ends lost 3 bases at V and 4 bases at J; junction bases unmatched: 11. The germline V gene encodes CDR1 MDHEN and CDR2 SYDVKM. The CDR3 loop is CASSFWTGGSSRYNSPLHF. The DNA for the CDR3 is TGTGCCAGCAGTTTTTGGACAGGGGGCAGTTCTCGGTATAATTCACCCCTCCACTTT.

The rearrangement joins TRBV4-3 to TRBJ2-3; D may be TRBD1 (6 bases). The germline V and J ends were trimmed by 3 bases and 2 bases, with 21 bases remaining between them. CDR3 length equals 18 residues. The V gene's germline CDR1 is LGHNA and CDR2 YSLEER. The CDR3 coding sequence is TGCGCCAGCAGCCAGGCGGTCCCAGGACAGATAGTCACAGATACGCAGTATTTT. Protein: CASSQAVPGQIVTDTQYF.

This clone has only a few counts. The rearrangement links TRBV28 to TRBJ2-7; no firm D call. Per germline, CDR1 MDHEN and CDR2 SYDVKM. The CDR3 is 12 amino acids. Trimming shortened V by 6 bases and J by 4 bases, and 10 bases separated the two germline ends. The CDR3 DNA is TGTGCCAGCAGCAGGTCCCCGTACGAGCAGTACTTC. Translated, it gives CASSRSPYEQYF.

This clone was observed a single time. This chain uses TRBV6-4 with TRBJ1-2; 8 bases align to TRBD1. The V and J ends lost 5 bases and 3 bases, in that order; junction bases with no gene match: 8. Germline lookup yields CDR1 MRHNA and CDR2 SNTAGT. CDR3 length: 15 residues. Written as DNA, the CDR3 is TGTGCCAGCAGTAGACAGGGGCTCGGGGACTATGGCTACACCTTC. It encodes CASSRQGLGDYGYTF.

The gene calls are TRBV12-5 and TRBJ2-2; no clear D. Germline-derived CDR1 and CDR2 are LGHNT and FRNRAP. This CDR3 comprises 12 residues. The V end lost 3 bases, the J end lost 5 bases, and 4 bases lay between the germline ends. In DNA form, the CDR3 reads TGTGCTAGTGGTTTTTCAACCGGGGAGCTGTTTTTT. This sequence encodes CASGFSTGELFF.

The rearrangement uses TRBV7-9 and TRBJ1-2; 9 bases align to TRBD1. Germline V lookup: CDR1 SEHNR, CDR2 FQNEAQ (reference sequence). The CDR3 totals 14 residues. The junction had 5 bases not matched to a gene; V was cut back by 3 bases and J by 6 bases. The CDR3 bases are TGTGCCAGCAGCTTTCCGGGACAGGGAAATGGCTACACCTTC. Protein: CASSFPGQGNGYTF.

V is TRBV18 and J is TRBJ1-1; 7 bases match TRBD1. V dropped 1 base and J dropped 11; count of bases not matched to a gene: 13. The CDR3 loop spans 15 amino acids. Germline loops: CDR1 KGHSH, CDR2 LQKENI. The DNA for the CDR3 is TGTGCCAGCTCACCACTGGGGGACAGTGGGGTGTATGCTTTCTTT. This translates into CASSPLGDSGVYAFF.

V usage is TRBV7-9 and J usage is TRBJ2-5; 7 bases fit TRBD2. V lost 1 base, J lost 5 bases, and 4 bases stayed unmatched. Germline V gives CDR1 SEHNR, CDR2 FQNEAQ (reference sequence). This CDR3 is 14 amino acids long. The CDR3 DNA reads TGTGCCAGCAGCTTAGGACTAGCCGTGGAGACCCAGTACTTC. Translated: CASSLGLAVETQYF.

In its sample, this clone was seen a few times. The chain employs TRBV5-1 and TRBJ2-2, with 7 bases matching TRBD1. The V gene end was trimmed by 7 bases and the J gene end by 1 base; junction bases not matched to a gene: 7. Germline V gene sequence: CDR1 SGHRS, CDR2 YFSETQ. This CDR3 spans 15 amino acids. The CDR3 is CASSSGQMNTGELFF. The CDR3 DNA sequence: TGCGCCAGCTCCTCGGGACAGATGAACACCGGGGAGCTGTTTTTT.